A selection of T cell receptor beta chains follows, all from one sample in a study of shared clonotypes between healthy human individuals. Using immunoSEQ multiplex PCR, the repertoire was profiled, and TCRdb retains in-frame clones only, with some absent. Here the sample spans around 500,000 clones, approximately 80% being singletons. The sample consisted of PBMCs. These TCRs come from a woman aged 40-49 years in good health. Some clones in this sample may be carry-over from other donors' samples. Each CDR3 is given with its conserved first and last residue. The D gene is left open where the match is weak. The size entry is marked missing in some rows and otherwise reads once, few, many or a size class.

DNA: TGTGCCAGCAGCTCAATCGGTTCGGGTGAGCAGTTCTTC
CDR3: CASSSIGSGEQFF
V: TRBV7-3
D: .
J: TRBJ2-1
size: .

DNA: TGTGCCAGCAGTGAGCAGGGAGTGCGGTACGAGCAGTACTTC
CDR3: CASSEQGVRYEQYF
V: TRBV2
D: .
J: TRBJ2-7
size: .

DNA: TGTGCCAGCAGTGAACGCGGTGGGTGGACCCAGTACTTC
CDR3: CASSERGGWTQYF
V: TRBV25-1
D: .
J: TRBJ2-5
size: .

DNA: TGTGCCAGCACCCCCCCCGGTTTAGATACGCAGTATTTT
CDR3: CASTPPGLDTQYF
V: TRBV11-2
D: .
J: TRBJ2-3
size: .

DNA: TGTGCCAGCAGCTTGGCGGGAGGGAGGTACGAGCAGTACTTC
CDR3: CASSLAGGRYEQYF
V: TRBV5-4
D: TRBD2
J: TRBJ2-7
size: .

DNA: TGTGCCAGCAGTTTACTGGGACTAGCGGGAGGTTCTAGCACAGATACGCAGTATTTT
CDR3: CASSLLGLAGGSSTDTQYF
V: TRBV28
D: TRBD2
J: TRBJ2-3
size: .

DNA: TGTGCCAGCAGCCGGACTAGCGCATCCTACGAGCAGTACTTC
CDR3: CASSRTSASYEQYF
V: TRBV9
D: TRBD2
J: TRBJ2-7
size: .

DNA: TGTGCCAGCAGATGGACTAGCGAGCTGTATTTT
CDR3: CASRWTSELYF
V: TRBV6-1
D: TRBD2
J: TRBJ2-3
size: .

DNA: TGCGCCAGCAGCCCAAATACTAGGGCTAGCTCCTACGAGCAGTACTTC
CDR3: CASSPNTRASSYEQYF
V: TRBV5-1
D: .
J: TRBJ2-7
size: .

DNA: TGTGCCAGCAGTCGGACGTATAGCAATCAGCCCCAGCATTTT
CDR3: CASSRTYSNQPQHF
V: TRBV28
D: .
J: TRBJ1-5
size: .

DNA: TGTGCCAGCAGCCAAGGCGGGTTAGGGGCAGCCTACGAGCAGTACTTC
CDR3: CASSQGGLGAAYEQYF
V: TRBV4-2
D: .
J: TRBJ2-7
size: .

DNA: TGTGCCAGCAGTACCGGTACTAGCGGGAGGGGAGAGCAGTACTTC
CDR3: CASSTGTSGRGEQYF
V: TRBV27
D: TRBD2
J: TRBJ2-5
size: .

DNA: TGCAGTGCTAGAGAAGGAGACGAGCAGTACTTC
CDR3: CSAREGDEQYF
V: TRBV20-1
D: .
J: TRBJ2-7
size: .

DNA: TGCGCCAGCAGCTTGGGCTCCCGCACAGGGATGGGAAACACCATATATTTT
CDR3: CASSLGSRTGMGNTIYF
V: TRBV5-1
D: .
J: TRBJ1-3
size: .

DNA: TGTGCCTGGAACCGGGACAGATACTCTGGAAACACCATATATTTT
CDR3: CAWNRDRYSGNTIYF
V: TRBV30
D: TRBD1
J: TRBJ1-3
size: .

DNA: TGTGCCAGTAGTACCCCGGGACTTGGGGTTGGGACCCAGTACTTC
CDR3: CASSTPGLGVGTQYF
V: TRBV19
D: .
J: TRBJ2-5
size: .

DNA: TGTGCCAGTACCTCGGTTACCTACAATGAGCAGTTCTTC
CDR3: CASTSVTYNEQFF
V: TRBV19
D: .
J: TRBJ2-1
size: .

DNA: TGCAGCGTTGCCGGGACTAGCGGGGGGAGCACAGATACGCAGTATTTT
CDR3: CSVAGTSGGSTDTQYF
V: TRBV29-1
D: TRBD2
J: TRBJ2-3
size: .

DNA: TGTGCCAGCAGCAAGGGAAACCGGTATGGCTACACCTTC
CDR3: CASSKGNRYGYTF
V: TRBV14
D: .
J: TRBJ1-2
size: .

DNA: TGTGCCAGCAGTTTGAGACAGGGGTGGAACACTGAAGCTTTCTTT
CDR3: CASSLRQGWNTEAFF
V: TRBV28
D: TRBD1
J: TRBJ1-1
size: .

DNA: TGTGCCAGTAGTATTCGCAGCAATGAGCAGTTCTTC
CDR3: CASSIRSNEQFF
V: TRBV19
D: .
J: TRBJ2-1
size: .

DNA: TGTGCCAGCAGTTTTGGGAGTGAAAAACTGTTTTTT
CDR3: CASSFGSEKLFF
V: TRBV28
D: .
J: TRBJ1-4
size: .

DNA: TGTGCCAGAAAGTCAGGTTTGCTTTACAATGAGCAGTTCTTC
CDR3: CARKSGLLYNEQFF
V: TRBV19
D: .
J: TRBJ2-1
size: .

DNA: TGTGCCAGCAGCCGGACCGGCGGCGAGCAGTACTTC
CDR3: CASSRTGGEQYF
V: TRBV7-8
D: .
J: TRBJ2-7
size: .

DNA: TGTGCCAGCGGACCAGGCTTCGCCAATCAGCCCCAGCATTTT
CDR3: CASGPGFANQPQHF
V: TRBV2
D: .
J: TRBJ1-5
size: once

DNA: TGTGCCAGTAGTATGTGGCGGGGAGGCCACAATGAGCAGTTCTTC
CDR3: CASSMWRGGHNEQFF
V: TRBV19
D: .
J: TRBJ2-1
size: many

DNA: TGTGCCAGCAGTGTCGGGCACGGGGAGCTGTTTTTT
CDR3: CASSVGHGELFF
V: TRBV2
D: .
J: TRBJ2-2
size: .

DNA: TGTGCCAGCAGGACCCAGGGGGCCTTTTACGAGCAGTACTTC
CDR3: CASRTQGAFYEQYF
V: TRBV28
D: TRBD1
J: TRBJ2-7
size: .

DNA: TGTGCCAGCAGCCCTTACGGGACAGGGAACTACGAGCAGTACTTC
CDR3: CASSPYGTGNYEQYF
V: TRBV6-5
D: TRBD1
J: TRBJ2-7
size: .

DNA: TGCGCCAGCAGTGAGTTCGGGGAGTCCGGGACTCTATACAATGAGCAGTTCTTC
CDR3: CASSEFGESGTLYNEQFF
V: TRBV10-2
D: .
J: TRBJ2-1
size: .

DNA: TGCGCCAGCAGCTTCGGGACTAGCGGGATATACGAGCAGTACTTC
CDR3: CASSFGTSGIYEQYF
V: TRBV5-1
D: TRBD2
J: TRBJ2-7
size: .

DNA: TGTGCCAGCAGAGCGTTTCAGGACAGGGCCACCGGGGAGCTGTTTTTT
CDR3: CASRAFQDRATGELFF
V: TRBV28
D: TRBD1
J: TRBJ2-2
size: few

DNA: TGTGCCAGCAGTCCATGCAAAGAGCCAAAACCACACTACGAGCAGTACTTC
CDR3: CASSPCKEPKPHYEQYF
V: TRBV28
D: .
J: TRBJ2-7
size: .

DNA: TGTGCCAGCAGCTCCAGCTTGGGCCTGTCAGATGAGCAGTTCTTC
CDR3: CASSSSLGLSDEQFF
V: TRBV7-6
D: .
J: TRBJ2-1
size: .

DNA: TGTGCCAGCTGGGGGGGCGTGAATGAAAAACTGTTTTTT
CDR3: CASWGGVNEKLFF
V: TRBV28
D: .
J: TRBJ1-4
size: .

DNA: TGTGCCATCAGCGCAGGTACCAACTATGGCTACACCTTC
CDR3: CAISAGTNYGYTF
V: TRBV10-3
D: .
J: TRBJ1-2
size: .

DNA: TGCGCCAGCAGTATGTCAACAGGGGTTGGAAACACCATATATTTT
CDR3: CASSMSTGVGNTIYF
V: TRBV10-1
D: TRBD1
J: TRBJ1-3
size: .

DNA: TGTGCCAGCAGCGTGGGGGACTCATCACCCGAGCAGTACTTC
CDR3: CASSVGDSSPEQYF
V: TRBV6-1
D: .
J: TRBJ2-7
size: .

DNA: TGCAGTGCTAGTTCCGTTGGATTGGCTTTCTTT
CDR3: CSASSVGLAFF
V: TRBV20-1
D: .
J: TRBJ1-1
size: few

DNA: TGTGCCAGCAGCTTTAGGGGAGACCGTCACGCCGAGCAGTACTTC
CDR3: CASSFRGDRHAEQYF
V: TRBV7-3
D: .
J: TRBJ2-7
size: .

DNA: TGTGCCAGCAGCTTACCCGGACAGGGGAGCTCTGGAAACACCATATATTTT
CDR3: CASSLPGQGSSGNTIYF
V: TRBV7-9
D: TRBD1
J: TRBJ1-3
size: .